This note documents a single T cell receptor (beta chain) sequence. Its antigen specificity is not known. No much larger clone exists at a distance of one base, and base qualities are not known. Amplification of TCR beta CDR3 regions was carried out from RNA transcripts. For the first round of RT-PCR on the TCR CDR3, the HTBI primer set was used together with the Qiagen OneStep RT-PCR kit. A second multiplex PCR round built the libraries, followed by size selection and purification. Sequencing of the libraries was done on an Illumina HiSeq2000 using paired-end 100 bp reads. Processing in the source paper ran as follows. SOAPnuke was used to process the raw data, removing reads that contained adapters or uncalled bases, had a mean Phred below 15, or lacked an exact match to the constant primer or identifier. High-quality paired reads were merged with COPE v1.2.5, and unique nucleotide sequences were defined as clonotypes. MiTCR v1.1 was used to align the clonotypes against IMGT TRBV, TRBD and TRBJ reference segments. The analysis included only V-J combinations with a frequency above 0.0001, which together covered approximately 99% of the repertoires. A TCS score was defined as the ratio between F50 (clonal expansion) and ExV (chaos), using BLOSUM62-based TCRdist between CDR3 peptides within each V-J. Welch's t-statistics and random forest reduced just over 500 V-J features to roughly 13, which were used in a naive Bayes classifier (R e1071). Clones were called with MiXCR by TCRdb after fastp trimmed the public reads at Q25, and only in-frame beta chains were retained. One record per CDR3 amino acid sequence lists the most common genes and DNA. The V and J calls shown here were made by TCRdb, not taken from the authors' results. The sample table lists hundreds of thousands of distinct CDR3 sequences, around 13% of them with a count of one. The ten largest account for roughly 10% of the sample.

The CDR3 has 12 amino acids, counting the end cysteine and phenylalanine. Only CDR3 DNA is held: 36 bases, read in frame from base 1. The germline V gene (reference sequence) provides CDR1 DFQATT and CDR2 SNEGSKA. These data originate in a study of T cells in Graves' hyperthyroidism and ophthalmopathy (dated by TCRdb to the late 2010s). As for the study more broadly: Peripheral blood samples were taken at initial diagnosis, before any treatment was given. A discovery cohort of approximately 100 patients, 43 with Graves' ophthalmopathy and fewer than 65 with stable Graves' hyperthyroidism, was used to find distinguishing TCR V-J signatures. Prospective prediction of ophthalmopathy was tested in an independent validation cohort of approximately 18 hyperthyroidism patients and 17 patients who later progressed to ophthalmopathy. The approximately 100 discovery patients were divided at random into training and test sets in a 7:3 ratio. The study also compared thyroid tissue and blood T-cell repertoires from a handful of Graves' hyperthyroidism patients. Following sampling, methimazole starting at 30 mg daily was given to hyperthyroidism patients, and high-dose intravenous methylprednisolone was given to ophthalmopathy patients. TCR Vbeta CDR3 sequencing of 140 or so peripheral blood samples (43 ophthalmopathy, approximately 80 hyperthyroidism and some 17 progressor patients) is reported in the paper.

Stable Graves' hyperthyroidism was defined as the absence of progression to ophthalmopathy over 18 months of follow-up. Hyperthyroidism patients were newly diagnosed, had a disease duration of under 2 months, and were aged 18 to 65 years. Patients with uncontrolled infections, other autoimmune diseases, pregnancy or lactation were excluded. Diagnoses relied on clinical symptoms, serum thyroxine and TRAb, thyroid ultrasound and orbital computed tomography. Ficoll-Paque density gradient centrifugation was used to isolate PBMCs from 8.5 to 10 ml of fresh peripheral blood. Total RNA was extracted using Trizol reagent, and RNA quality was assessed on an Agilent 2100 Bioanalyzer. What the authors observed across the whole study: In validation, progression to ophthalmopathy was predicted by the model with nearly 71% sensitivity and 72.22% specificity, a median of about 6.8 months before onset. Blood samples also contained most of the expanded thyroid clonotypes (frequency above 0.001), which suggests that blood repertoires may reflect thyroid immune responses. No statistical method was used to set the sample size in advance, and investigators knew the group allocation. Ophthalmopathy was separated from stable hyperthyroidism by a 13 V-J signature model, with 85% to 90% sensitivity and approximately 81% specificity obtained in cross-validation and 80%/75% obtained in testing.

The source of this sequence is a woman between 18 and 29 years old with Graves' hyperthyroidism. The rearrangement joined TRBV20-1 to TRBJ2-5; the D call could be TRBD1 or TRBD2, with each sharing 5 bases. Sequencing was carried out using blood. The CDR3: CSRDAPQETQYF. The nucleotide sequence reads as follows: TGCAGCAGGGACGCTCCTCAAGAGACCCAGTACTTC.